This T cell receptor (beta chain) was observed in a study of blood T cells in healthy people across ages. At least ten counts were recorded for this clonotype. The CDR3 spans 14 residues. V lost 7 bases, J lost 5 bases, and 10 bases stayed unmatched. Germline values: CDR1 MNHEY, CDR2 SMNVEV (reference sequence). A second PCR, run for roughly 7 to 11 cycles, used a sample-barcoded 5' primer plus a J-beta primer mix. Via MiXCR, TCRdb re-called the 5' RACE reads, giving one row per CDR3 protein. The data show fewer than 2,000,000 distinct CDR3 sequences, about 35% seen once. V usage is TRBV27 and J usage is TRBJ2-7; the match to TRBD2 covers 8 bases. Sequencing was performed on blood. This sequence was found in a woman aged 25 to 45 in good health. CDR3 residues: CASNKIGGGHEQYF. CDR3 DNA sequence: TGTGCCAGCAACAAAATCGGGGGGGGACACGAGCAGTACTTC.